This T cell receptor (beta chain) was documented in a study of CD8 T cells in Susac syndrome. RNA totalling about 0.45 to 1 ug underwent reverse transcription with random hexamers. Amplification of TCR beta CDR3 was carried out by immunoSEQ multiplex PCR, which covered 54 Vbeta and 13 Jbeta segments. TCRdb reprocessed the immunoSEQ multiplex PCR reads via MiXCR and lists one record per CDR3 protein. The sample consists of approximately 120,000 distinct CDR3 sequences, over 85% of them appearing once. The patients who served as multiple sclerosis controls were treatment-naive and had stable or active relapsing-remitting disease that fulfilled the revised McDonald criteria. Germline trimming cut 4 bases from V and 5 bases from J; bases unmatched to any gene: 9. The length of the CDR3 is 16 residues. CDR1 is MGHRA, CDR2 YSYEKL, per germline.

The V call is TRBV4-1, the J call TRBJ1-5; 9 bases fit TRBD1. The sequence was collected from a human donor with multiple sclerosis. What was sequenced was CD8+ T cells from PBMCs. This CDR3 is CASSPLDRGSYQPQHF. In nucleotides, the CDR3 is TGCGCCAGCAGCCCATTGGACAGGGGCAGTTATCAGCCCCAGCATTTT.